The table lists the clone carrying this TCR beta chain with many counts. This sample was included in a study of T cell repertoires in cytomegalovirus infection. J was trimmed by 6 bases and V by 4 bases; bases with no gene match: 6. Germline V lookup: CDR1 MNHEY, CDR2 SVGEGT. CDR3 size: 14 residues. TCRdb fed the reads into MiXCR, producing one record per CDR3 protein. The data contain 65,000 to 90,000 distinct CDR3 sequences, around 3.5% of them singletons. The chain joins TRBV6-2 or TRBV6-3 to TRBJ2-1, with 7 bases that match TRBD2. This receptor was obtained from a human donor in good health (CMV status not recorded). Some clones in this sample may be carry-over from other donors' samples. The sample taken for sequencing was PBMCs. In DNA form, the CDR3 reads TGTGCCAGCAGTTCTCCCCGGACTAGCAATGAGCAGTTCTTC. As protein: CASSSPRTSNEQFF.